Listed below are T cell receptor beta chains from one sample, sequenced in a study of T-cell reconstitution after alpha-beta-depleted transplantation in children. TCRdb reprocessed the PCR reads with MiXCR, giving one entry per CDR3 protein. Of hundreds of thousands of distinct CDR3 sequences listed, about 17% are singletons. The starting material was PBMCs, mostly from graft donor cells, obtained 360 days after TCRalphabeta/CD19-depleted stem cell transplant. These receptors all come from a boy younger than two who had a stem cell transplant for Wiskott-Aldrich syndrome, so the T cells may come from the graft donor. The CDR3 runs from the conserved cysteine through the conserved F or W. D genes are given only for firm matches. Clone size appears in some rows only: once, few, many, or a class for an expanded clone.

j_gene	v_gene	abundance	d_gene	CDR3nt	CDR3aa
TRBJ2-3	TRBV5-1	few	TRBD2	TGCGCCAGCAGCTTAAATAGCGGGAGCACAGATACGCAGTATTTT	CASSLNSGSTDTQYF
TRBJ2-7	TRBV4-1	NA	TRBD2	TGCGCCAGCAGCCCATCTGGACTAGCAAAGTACGAGCAGTACTTC	CASSPSGLAKYEQYF
TRBJ2-1	TRBV20-1	NA	NA	TGCAGTGCTAGAGGGGCGGCCGTCAACAATGAGCAGTTCTTC	CSARGAAVNNEQFF
TRBJ2-1	TRBV20-1	few	TRBD2	TGCAGTGCTAGACCCATAGCGGGCGAGCAGTTCTTC	CSARPIAGEQFF
TRBJ2-5	TRBV4-1	few	TRBD2	TGCGCCAGCAGCCCTCCTCTGACTAGCGGGGTAGAGACCCAGTACTTC	CASSPPLTSGVETQYF
TRBJ2-5	TRBV5-1	few	NA	TGCGCCAGCAGCTTGAACTTCCAAGCCCTTGAAGAGACCCAGTACTTC	CASSLNFQALEETQYF
TRBJ2-3	TRBV7-9	NA	TRBD2	TGTGCCAGGACTAGCGGCACCACAGATACGCAGTATTTT	CARTSGTTDTQYF
TRBJ1-3	TRBV9	few	NA	TGTGCCAGCAGCGTAGGGGTCGCCTCTGGAAACACCATATATTTT	CASSVGVASGNTIYF
TRBJ2-2	TRBV20-1	few	NA	TGCAGTGCACCCCGGGGCACCGGGGAGCTGTTTTTT	CSAPRGTGELFF
TRBJ2-1	TRBV20-1	few	NA	TGCAGTGCTAGCGGGGACTCCTACAATGAGCAGTTCTTC	CSASGDSYNEQFF
TRBJ2-1	TRBV14	NA	NA	TGTGCCAGCAGCCAAGTGCGGGTGGTCTCCTACAATGAGCAGTTCTTC	CASSQVRVVSYNEQFF
TRBJ1-1	TRBV2	few	NA	TGTGCCAGCAGGCAGGTCGGGGGGGCGTACGGCACTGAAGCTTTCTTT	CASRQVGGAYGTEAFF
TRBJ2-7	TRBV27	few	NA	TGTGCCAGCAGTTCTCGTACGCCCTACGAGCAGTACTTC	CASSSRTPYEQYF
TRBJ1-2	TRBV3-1	few	NA	TGTGCCAGCAGCCAAGATAACTTTAGAAGCTATGGCTACACCTTC	CASSQDNFRSYGYTF
TRBJ2-3	TRBV11-1	NA	NA	TGTGCCAGCAGCTCCGACACCGGGCGAACGCAGTATTTT	CASSSDTGRTQYF
TRBJ2-5	TRBV11-2	few	NA	TGTGCCAGCAGCTTAGGTCTCCAGAGACAAGAGACCCAGTACTTC	CASSLGLQRQETQYF
TRBJ2-7	TRBV10-3	few	NA	TGTGCCATCAGTGAAAAGGGACTTGACCCATCCTACGAGCAGTACTTC	CAISEKGLDPSYEQYF
TRBJ2-4	TRBV6-2/TRBV6-3	few	NA	TGTGCCAGCAGTTACGGGGGCGTAGCCAAAAACATTCAGTACTTC	CASSYGGVAKNIQYF
TRBJ1-6	TRBV28	few	NA	TGTGCCAGCAGGTCGTTAACTGAGCTAAAGAATTCACCCCTCCACTTT	CASRSLTELKNSPLHF
TRBJ2-7	TRBV4-3	few	NA	TGCGCCAGCAGCCAAGAATCCTGGACTGTTAACGAGCAGTACTTC	CASSQESWTVNEQYF
TRBJ2-2	TRBV12-3/TRBV12-4	NA	TRBD1	TGTGCCAGCAGTTTAGCCACAGGGGAGACCGGGGAGCTGTTTTTT	CASSLATGETGELFF
TRBJ2-1	TRBV3-1	few	TRBD2	TGTGCCAGCAGCCAAGATCGGGGGACTAGAATCTACAATGAGCAGTTCTTC	CASSQDRGTRIYNEQFF
TRBJ2-1	TRBV4-3	few	TRBD2	TGCGCCAGCAGCCACGACCCCCCAGGGACTAGCGGGAGAGGCAATGAGCAGTTCTTC	CASSHDPPGTSGRGNEQFF
TRBJ2-5	TRBV12-3/TRBV12-4	few	NA	TGTGCCACACGACCAGGGGGGCAGGAGACCCAGTACTTC	CATRPGGQETQYF
TRBJ1-5	TRBV4-2	NA	NA	TGTGCCAGCAGCCAAGAAGGGCCAGGGAGCAATCAGCCCCAGCATTTT	CASSQEGPGSNQPQHF
TRBJ1-5	TRBV27	few	NA	TGTGCCAGCAGTTCCGGGGAGCTTTATAGCAATCAGCCCCAGCATTTT	CASSSGELYSNQPQHF
TRBJ2-1	TRBV20-1	NA	TRBD2	TGCAGTGCTAGTCCGGGAGGGACGTCGGTTGAGCAGTTCTTC	CSASPGGTSVEQFF
TRBJ2-5	TRBV20-1	NA	NA	TGCAGTGCTTACGGGAGAGGGGGGGAGACCCAGTACTTC	CSAYGRGGETQYF
TRBJ2-1	TRBV18	many	NA	TGTGCCAGCTCACCCCGCGACAATGAGCAGTTCTTC	CASSPRDNEQFF
TRBJ2-5	TRBV18	NA	NA	TGTGCCAGCTCCCCAGGCCTAGTAAGGGAGACCCAGTACTTC	CASSPGLVRETQYF
TRBJ2-5	TRBV20-1	NA	NA	TGCAGTGCTCTCAACAGGGCAGAGACCCAGTACTTC	CSALNRAETQYF
TRBJ1-2	TRBV12-3/TRBV12-4	many	NA	TGTGCCAGCAGTTTGAGCCACAGCTATGGCTACACCTTC	CASSLSHSYGYTF
TRBJ2-7	TRBV5-5	NA	NA	TGTGCCAGCAGCTCTGAATTCCGGGACCCCCGACGCGAGCAGTACTTC	CASSSEFRDPRREQYF
TRBJ1-2	TRBV12-3/TRBV12-4	few	NA	TGTGCCAGCAGTTTCGGGATCGACATGACCTATGGCTACACCTTC	CASSFGIDMTYGYTF
TRBJ1-1	TRBV30	NA	NA	TGTGCCCGAATGAACACTGAAGCTTTCTTT	CARMNTEAFF
TRBJ2-7	TRBV2	NA	NA	TGTGCCAGCGAGCTCGACAGCTACTCCTACGAGCAGTACTTC	CASELDSYSYEQYF
TRBJ2-7	TRBV6-5	few	TRBD1	TGTGCCAGCAGAAAAACTCCGGGACAGGGGAGAGGCGAGCAGTACTTC	CASRKTPGQGRGEQYF
TRBJ2-3	TRBV7-9	NA	TRBD2	TGTGCCAGCAGCCTTAGCGGGAGTGCGGCAGATACGCAGTATTTT	CASSLSGSAADTQYF
TRBJ2-1	TRBV2	NA	TRBD2	TGTGCCAGCAGTGAAAAGGGACTAGGCAACAATGAGCAGTTCTTC	CASSEKGLGNNEQFF
TRBJ2-1	TRBV5-1	NA	NA	TGCGCCAGCAGGAGTCTAGAGGGTGGCGGTGAGCAGTTCTTC	CASRSLEGGGEQFF
TRBJ2-2	TRBV5-1	NA	TRBD2	TGCGCCAGCAGCTCGACTAGCGGGAACACCGGGGAGCTGTTTTTT	CASSSTSGNTGELFF
TRBJ2-5	TRBV18	few	NA	TGTGCCAGCTCACCGCTCCATCAAGGAGAGACCCAGTACTTC	CASSPLHQGETQYF
TRBJ2-5	TRBV19	NA	NA	TGTGCCAGTAGCCCTCGCCCGGGACCGTACCAAGAGACCCAGTACTTC	CASSPRPGPYQETQYF
TRBJ1-2	TRBV29-1	few	NA	TGCAGCGCCGGGGGGTACCCATATCCCAACTATGGCTACACCTTC	CSAGGYPYPNYGYTF
TRBJ1-1	TRBV7-9	few	TRBD1	TGTGCCAGCAGCTTAGACCCGGGACAGGGTTTATCTGAAGCTTTCTTT	CASSLDPGQGLSEAFF